This entry features one TCR beta chain sequence. Germline CDR1 is SGDLS and CDR2 is YYNGEE. CDR3 length: 12 amino acids. The V gene end was trimmed by 7 bases and the J gene end by 13 bases; junction bases not matched to a gene: 7. The data are from a study of blood T cell repertoires in COVID-19. Study-wide background: The United States, Italy and Spain supplied acute and convalescent COVID-19 samples. T cells, B-cell-depleted T cells, or PBMCs provided the cDNA or gDNA that served as material.

In the source study's methods: Nucleated cell number was recorded as an estimate derived from reference gene primer amplification. The method was immunoSEQ multiplex PCR; TCRdb's version includes in-frame clones alone and lacks a portion of them. V, J and clone size were drawn from that table, and D and trimming were deduced from the DNA. Among about 120,000 clones, 60% to 80% were seen once, and the ten largest hold roughly 7.9%. V and J are TRBV9 and TRBJ1-6; 8 nucleotides match TRBD1. This receptor was taken from a human donor in a cohort sampled during active COVID-19. The sample was peripheral blood. CDR3 amino acids: CASGTGNFPLHF. CDR3 sequence (DNA): TGTGCCAGCGGGACAGGAAACTTCCCCCTCCACTTT.